The following is a T cell receptor beta chain sequence with its context. In the source study's methods: Estimated nucleated cell counts came from reference gene primer amplification. Assay used: immunoSEQ multiplex PCR; TCRdb lists only in-frame clones, some missing. V and J calls and clone size are those listed in that table; D and trimming were worked out from the DNA. The sample has tens of thousands of clones; under 85% are singletons. This record belongs to a study of blood T cell repertoires in COVID-19. At the level of the study: From T cells, B-cell-depleted T cells, or PBMCs came the material, which was cDNA or gDNA.

Per the germline V gene, CDR1 is KGHSH and CDR2 is LQKENI. The CDR3 is 15 amino acids. The V and J ends lost 0 bases and 0 bases respectively, with 3 bases between them. This chain uses TRBV18 with TRBJ2-6; D is ambiguous. The source is a man between 65 and 85 years old with acute or convalescent COVID-19. Sequenced sample: peripheral blood. Here the CDR3 reads CASSPPYSGANVLTF. CDR3 nucleotides: TGTGCCAGCTCACCACCTTACTCTGGGGCCAACGTCCTGACTTTC.